Listed here are 22 T cell receptor beta chains from one sample, sequenced in a study of T-cell reconstitution after alpha-beta-depleted transplantation in children. Preparation of the TCRbeta library was carried out with unique molecular identifiers. TCRdb independently ran MiXCR on the PCR reads; one entry per CDR3 protein. The sample has fewer than 350,000 distinct CDR3 sequences, 11% seen once. This material consisted of peripheral blood, taken 180 days after TCRalphabeta/CD19-depleted stem cell transplant. The source of these receptors is a male patient aged 2-10 years who had a stem cell transplant for chronic granulomatous disease, so the T cells may come from the graft donor.

This clonotype was recorded many times. This sequence joins TRBV7-8 and TRBJ2-7, with D uncertain. The germline V gene has CDR1 SGHVS and CDR2 FQNEAQ. This CDR3 region has 11 residues. Trimming left V 1 base short and J 5 bases short, with 3 bases between. The CDR3 reads CASSLEDEQYF. CDR3 nucleotide sequence: TGTGCCAGCAGCTTAGAAGACGAGCAGTACTTC.

The chain has TRBV6-1 and TRBJ1-2, with unresolved D. The germline V gene encodes CDR1 MNHNS and CDR2 SASEGT. V lost 9 bases, J lost 2 bases, and 16 bases lay in between. CDR3 length equals 14 residues. The CDR3 nucleotides read TGTGCCAGTTTCCACCTCGAGCGAAACTATGGCTACACCTTC. Translating it yields CASFHLERNYGYTF.

This clonotype was detected ten times or more. At one of its ends the junction is not consistent with the germline gene, which may arise from a read error. J is TRBJ2-2 and V is TRBV10-2; D is tentatively TRBD1 or TRBD2 (7 bases each). Per the germline V gene, CDR1 is WSHSY and CDR2 is SAAADI. The CDR3 is 12 residues long. CDR3 in amino acids: CASRGGTGELFF. In DNA form, the CDR3 reads TGTGCCAGCAGGGGGGGTACCGGGGAGCTGTTTTTT.

This clonotype was picked up many times. The chain links TRBV20-1 to TRBJ2-5, with a possible D match to TRBD2 (6 bases). Trimming cost V 3 bases and J 2 bases, with 13 bases left between them. Germline V gene lookup returns CDR1 DFQATT and CDR2 SNEGSKA (reference sequence). The CDR3 sequence is 14 residues long. The CDR3 loop is CSARPVGRQETQYF. CDR3 nucleotides: TGCAGTGCTAGGCCAGTGGGGAGGCAAGAGACCCAGTACTTC.

This clonotype was counted at least ten times. J is TRBJ2-1 and V is TRBV20-1; TRBD2 agrees at 11 bases. This CDR3 contains 16 residues. Germline-derived CDR1 and CDR2 are DFQATT and SNEGSKA (reference sequence). Trimming removed 6 bases from V and 0 bases from J; junction bases left unmatched: 7. The DNA for the CDR3 is TGCAGTGCCCTAAGGACTAGCGGGCCCTCCTACAATGAGCAGTTCTTC. Translated: CSALRTSGPSYNEQFF.

This clonotype was found many times. This chain connects TRBV20-1 to TRBJ2-1, with 13 bases lining up with TRBD2. From germline, CDR1 is DFQATT and CDR2 SNEGSKA (reference sequence). J lost 1 base, V lost 4 bases, and 4 bases had no gene match. This CDR3 region has 16 residues. The CDR3 here is CSAKGGLAGSYNEQFF. The CDR3 coding sequence is TGCAGTGCTAAGGGGGGACTAGCGGGGTCCTACAATGAGCAGTTCTTC.

This clonotype appeared a few times. The chain recombines TRBV19 with TRBJ2-5; no clear D. The CDR3 is made up of 15 amino acids. The germline gives CDR1 LNHDA, CDR2 SQIVND (reference sequence). Trimming removed 3 bases from V and 1 base from J, with 12 bases in between. The CDR3: CASSMTRASQETQYF. The CDR3 region has the DNA TGTGCCAGTAGTATGACTCGAGCCTCCCAAGAGACCCAGTACTTC.

The table lists this clonotype with many counts. V usage is TRBV11-2 and J usage is TRBJ1-3; the D is unclear. The CDR3 has 15 residues. Germline assignment: CDR1 SGHAT and CDR2 FQNNGV. Trimming took off 6 bases at V and 3 bases at J, with 15 bases between the two ends. CDR3 residues: CASRVAPTGGNTIYF. In DNA, the CDR3 is TGTGCCAGCAGAGTGGCCCCGACGGGTGGAAACACCATATATTTT.

The sample holds many counts of this clonotype. This chain uses TRBV20-1 with TRBJ2-1; D gene unclear. From germline, CDR1 is DFQATT and CDR2 SNEGSKA (reference sequence). CDR3 length: 12 residues. The V end lost 3 bases, the J end lost 6 bases, and 9 bases lay between the germline ends. DNA of the CDR3: TGCAGTGCTAGGTCTAGTCCCAATGAGCAGTTCTTC. This sequence encodes CSARSSPNEQFF.

This clonotype was recorded at least ten times. The V call is TRBV18, the J call TRBJ2-1, with 10 bases matching TRBD1. V shed 6 bases, J shed 2 bases, and the junction held 10 bases outside the gene matches. The CDR3 loop spans 17 amino acids. Germline V CDR1 and CDR2: KGHSH, LQKENI. The CDR3 is CASSVRGGTGAYNEQFF. CDR3 DNA sequence: TGTGCCAGCTCCGTTCGAGGCGGGACAGGGGCCTACAATGAGCAGTTCTTC.

This clonotype appeared many times. This rearrangement joins TRBV20-1 to TRBJ1-1; 7 positions agree with TRBD1. V trimming: 6 bases; J trimming: 3 bases; junction bases outside the gene matches: 4. Germline-derived CDR1 and CDR2 are DFQATT and SNEGSKA (reference sequence). The CDR3 spans 12 residues. CDR3 sequence (DNA): TGCAGTGCCCACAGGGGATACACTGAAGCTTTCTTT. Its translation is CSAHRGYTEAFF.

This clonotype was counted at least ten times. This sequence joins TRBV3-1 and TRBJ2-1; 7 bases are a match to TRBD2. Trimming removed 4 bases from V and 2 bases from J; junction bases left unmatched: 8. The CDR3 totals 16 residues. The germline CDR1 and CDR2 sequences are LGHDT and YNNKEL (reference sequence). The CDR3 bases are TGTGCCAGCAGCCTTCGCGGGAGTTGGGCCTACAATGAGCAGTTCTTC. Translation gives CASSLRGSWAYNEQFF.

Points on this clonotype: Being one base from a much bigger clone, this may be a read error. V gene TRBV5-1 combines with J gene TRBJ1-2; 7 bases fit TRBD1. CDR1 and CDR2 from the germline V gene are SGHRS and YFSETQ. The CDR3 has 14 residues. J gave up 9 bases and V 0 bases, and 8 bases lay outside the gene matches. CDR3 DNA: TGCGCCAGCAGCTTGGTACAGGGGTTAGATTGCTACACCTTC. It specifies CASSLVQGLDCYTF.

The sample holds many counts of this clonotype. The CDR3 coding sequence is TGTGCCAGCAGTCTTATGAGCTCTGGAAACACCATATATTTT. Translating it yields CASSLMSSGNTIYF. V is TRBV12-3 or TRBV12-4 and J is TRBJ1-3, with D unresolved. The CDR3 contains 14 residues. V lost 5 bases, J lost 0 bases, and 8 bases lay in between.

This clonotype was seen only a few times. This chain joins TRBV18 and TRBJ2-3; D is perhaps TRBD2 (5 bases). The V gene lost 1 base and the J gene lost 0 bases, with 11 bases spanning the gap. The CDR3 has 16 residues. CDR1 and CDR2 (germline): KGHSH, LQKENI. The CDR3 DNA reads as TGTGCCAGCTCACCACGGCCAGCGGAAAGCACAGATACGCAGTATTTT. Translated, it gives CASSPRPAESTDTQYF.

This clonotype has a count of ten or more. V usage is TRBV27 and J usage is TRBJ2-3; maybe TRBD2 (6 bases). Trimming stripped 7 bases from V and 6 bases from J, with 23 bases between. From germline, CDR1 is MNHEY and CDR2 SMNVEV (reference sequence). CDR3 length: 16 amino acids. CDR3 loop: CASIRMGGGGSDTQYF. Written as DNA, the CDR3 is TGTGCCAGCATCCGCATGGGGGGAGGTGGGTCGGATACGCAGTATTTT.

This clonotype came up many times. V gene TRBV10-3 combines with J gene TRBJ2-1; D is uncertain. This CDR3 is built from 17 residues. In germline, CDR1 is ENHRY, CDR2 SYGVKD. Trimming removed 2 bases from V and 0 bases from J, with 14 bases in between. The CDR3 loop is CAISEAEQPYSYNEQFF. In nucleotides, the CDR3 is TGTGCCATCAGTGAGGCCGAGCAGCCCTACTCCTACAATGAGCAGTTCTTC.

This sequence joins TRBV28 and TRBJ2-3, with D perhaps matching TRBD1 (5 bases). Germline loops: CDR1 MDHEN, CDR2 SYDVKM. Trimming took 7 bases from V and 5 from J, leaving 19 bases between them. The CDR3 spans 15 residues. CDR3 coding DNA: TGTGCCAGCAAACTGTGGGGCAGCCGTCTAGATACGCAGTATTTT. Translated, it gives CASKLWGSRLDTQYF.

In its sample, this clonotype was seen many times. The chain couples TRBV28 to TRBJ2-7; TRBD1 matches at 7 bases. V lost 6 bases to trimming and J lost 1 base; unmatched junction nucleotides: 9. In germline, CDR1 is MDHEN, CDR2 SYDVKM. This CDR3 contains 15 residues. Written as DNA, the CDR3 is TGTGCCAGCAGCTCAATCCTGGACAGGTCCTACGAGCAGTACTTC. Amino acid sequence: CASSSILDRSYEQYF.

This chain links TRBV14 with TRBJ1-1; D remains unclear. CDR3 length: 13 amino acids. Germline V gene data show CDR1 as SGHDN and CDR2 as FVKESK. Trimming took 6 bases from V and 0 from J, leaving 8 bases between them. As DNA, the CDR3 is TGTGCCAGCAGTACGTTGGTGAACACTGAAGCTTTCTTT. It is translated as CASSTLVNTEAFF.

In regard to this clonotype: Since a much larger clone is just one base distant, this may be a read error. Written as DNA, the CDR3 is TGCAGTGCAACCTCCCTAGCGGGAGGCCGAGAGGACGAGCAGTACTTC. Its protein product is CSATSLAGGREDEQYF. The chain combines TRBV20-1 with TRBJ2-7; TRBD2 agrees at 11 bases. Germline V gene lookup returns CDR1 DFQATT and CDR2 SNEGSKA (reference sequence). CDR3 length: 16 residues. After removal of 6 bases from V and 5 bases from J, the junction contained 15 bases not matched to a gene.

This chain connects TRBV7-8 to TRBJ2-1; 7 bases match TRBD1. The J call is doubtful: the DNA matches TRBJ2-5 better. This CDR3 contains 15 residues. CDR1 is SGHVS, CDR2 FQNEAQ, per germline. CDR3 sequence: CASSSYRGPGVTQYF. The CDR3 DNA reads as TGTGCCAGCAGCTCTTACAGGGGTCCCGGGGTGACCCAGTACTTC.